One sample yielded the 18 T cell receptor beta chains listed below, sequenced in a study of T cells in Graves' hyperthyroidism and ophthalmopathy. RNA transcripts yielded amplified TCR beta CDR3 regions. A set of HTBI primers served as the primers for a first-round RT-PCR of the TCR CDR3. Using its own MiXCR run on the multiplex PCR reads, TCRdb lists one record per CDR3 protein. The sample consists of around 690,000 distinct CDR3 sequences, 17% of them appearing once. Sequenced material: blood. The receptors shown here come from a man in his fifties with Graves' hyperthyroidism.

The genes are TRBV11-2 and TRBJ1-2, with 9 bases identical to TRBD1. Losses at the gene ends were 5 bases for V and 6 bases for J; bases not matched to a gene: 10. CDR3 length: 15 amino acids. CDR1 and CDR2 (germline): SGHAT, FQNNGV. The CDR3 is CASSARWTGVHGYTF. DNA of the CDR3: TGTGCCAGCAGCGCTCGATGGACAGGGGTTCATGGCTACACCTTC.

This clonotype was counted only a few times. This chain links TRBV28 with TRBJ2-7; the D gene is possibly TRBD1 (6 bases). Per germline, CDR1 MDHEN and CDR2 SYDVKM. This CDR3 is built from 18 residues. Trimming stripped 2 bases from V and 0 bases from J, with 20 bases between. The DNA of the CDR3 is TGTGCCAGCAGTTTACAGCAATTAGGACAGCTCCTCTCCTACGAGCAGTACTTC. Translation: CASSLQQLGQLLSYEQYF. Using reference TRBV28 and TRBJ2-7 for the parts outside the CDR3, the full variable domain is DVKVTQSSRYLVKRTGEKVFLECVQDMDHENMFWYRQDPGLGLRLIYFSYDVKMKEKGDIPEGYSVSREKKERFSLILESASTNQTSMYLCASSLQQLGQLLSYEQYFGPGTRLTVT.

V and J are TRBV11-2 and TRBJ2-3; maybe TRBD2 (6 bases). This CDR3 is 16 amino acids long. V was pared by 3 bases and J by 6 bases, with 19 bases between. The germline CDR1 and CDR2 sequences are SGHAT and FQNNGV. CDR3 sequence reads: CASSLGVSGGGDTQYF. DNA of the CDR3: TGTGCCAGCAGCTTGGGAGTTAGCGGAGGAGGGGATACGCAGTATTTT.

The chain links TRBV10-3 to TRBJ2-4; 7 bases line up with TRBD1. Trimming took 4 bases from V and 7 from J; bases not matched to a gene: 4. CDR1 is ENHRY, CDR2 SYGVKD, per germline. The CDR3 covers 13 residues. CDR3 bases: TGTGCCATCAGTGGGGTACAGGGGAACATTCAGTACTTC. This codes for CAISGVQGNIQYF.

This clonotype turned up a few times. DNA of the CDR3: TGCGCCAGCACTCCAACGGATAGGGCCAAAAACATTCAGTACTTC. This encodes CASTPTDRAKNIQYF. V usage is TRBV5-1 and J usage is TRBJ2-4, with D unclear. V was pared by 6 bases and J by 1 base, with 14 bases between. The CDR3 covers 15 residues. The germline V gene has CDR1 SGHRS and CDR2 YFSETQ.

This clonotype occurred many times. The chain links TRBV7-2 to TRBJ2-7; D tentatively fits TRBD1 or TRBD2 (5 bases each). This CDR3 contains 15 residues. CDR1 is SGHTA and CDR2 is FQGNSA in the germline V gene. The V gene lost 5 bases and the J gene lost 4 bases, with 18 bases spanning the gap. CDR3 sequence (DNA): TGTGCCAGCAGCCTTAACCGGGACGTAGTTTACGAGCAGTACTTC. It specifies CASSLNRDVVYEQYF.

V is TRBV19 and J is TRBJ1-4; tentatively, D is TRBD1 (5 bases). This CDR3 region has 19 residues. V lost 3 bases, J lost 4 bases, and 24 bases lay in between. The V gene's germline CDR1 is LNHDA and CDR2 SQIVND (reference sequence). CDR3 bases: TGTGCCAGTAGTATCGGCTGGCGGCACAAGACAGAAAGTAATGAAAAACTGTTTTTT. It encodes CASSIGWRHKTESNEKLFF.

With respect to this clonotype: This may stem from a read error, because a much larger clone lies one nucleotide away. For the CDR3, the DNA is TGTGCCAGCAGTTACTCCGGACTAGTGGGACCCGTACAAGAGACCCAGTACTTC. It codes for CASSYSGLVGPVQETQYF. The chain is built from TRBV6-5 and TRBJ2-5, with 7 bases that match TRBD2. J was trimmed by 2 bases and V by 0 bases; bases with no gene match: 12. This CDR3 has 18 residues. CDR1 is MNHEY and CDR2 is SVGAGI in the germline V gene.

This clonotype appeared a few times. This sequence joins TRBV11-2 and TRBJ1-6, with D unresolved. This CDR3 is 16 amino acids long. The germline gives CDR1 SGHAT, CDR2 FQNNGV. Between the trimmed V and J ends, which lost 0 bases and 4 bases, there was a span of 10 bases. The CDR3 loop reads CASSLEAEAYNSPLHF. The CDR3 DNA reads TGTGCCAGCAGCTTAGAGGCAGAGGCTTATAATTCACCCCTCCACTTT. Filled out from reference TRBV11-2 and TRBJ1-6, the complete variable domain reads EAGVAQSPRYKIIEKRQSVAFWCNPISGHATLYWYQQILGQGPKLLIQFQNNGVVDDSQLPKDRFSAERLKGVDSTLKIQPAKLEDSAVYLCASSLEAEAYNSPLHFGNGTRLTVT.

This clonotype turned up a few times. V is TRBV6-1 and J is TRBJ1-4; no firm D call. CDR1 and CDR2 from the germline V gene are MNHNS and SASEGT. There are 15 residues in the CDR3. V lost 5 bases, J lost 3 bases, and 13 bases lay in between. CDR3 in amino acids: CASSPWRAANEKLFF. CDR3 in DNA: TGTGCCAGCAGTCCATGGAGGGCGGCTAATGAAAAACTGTTTTTT.

This clonotype has at least ten counts. The junction does not match germline at one end; this may be a read error. The chain combines TRBV12-3 or TRBV12-4 with TRBJ2-3, with TRBD2 identical over 7 bases. The CDR3 totals 15 residues. This CDR3 reads CASSLAGGRTHTQYF. In DNA, the CDR3 is TGTGCCAGCAGTTTAGCGGGAGGGCGCACACATACGCAGTATTTT.

This chain uses TRBV28 with TRBJ1-5; D unclear. This CDR3 is 12 amino acids long. V was trimmed by 1 base and J by 7 bases, leaving 5 bases between them. The germline CDR1 and CDR2 sequences are MDHEN and SYDVKM. The CDR3 protein is CASSLYEQPQHF. The CDR3 DNA reads TGTGCCAGCAGTTTATACGAACAGCCCCAGCATTTT.

Ten or more counts support this clonotype. J is TRBJ2-7 and V is TRBV7-9; D may correspond to TRBD1 or TRBD2 (5 bases each). The CDR3 is made up of 16 amino acids. Germline V lookup: CDR1 SEHNR, CDR2 FQNEAQ (reference sequence). Trimming shortened V by 1 base and J by 3 bases, and 16 bases separated the two germline ends. The CDR3 bases are TGTGCCAGCAGCTTAGGAACCGGGGACGTCGACTACGAGCAGTACTTC. Protein sequence: CASSLGTGDVDYEQYF. The full variable domain, in which reference TRBV7-9 and TRBJ2-7 provide the parts outside the CDR3, is DTGVSQNPRHKITKRGQNVTFRCDPISEHNRLYWYRQTLGQGPEFLTYFQNEAQLEKSRLLSDRFSAERPKGSFSTLEIQRTEQGDSAMYLCASSLGTGDVDYEQYFGPGTRLTVT.

Ten or more counts support this clonotype. The chain is built from TRBV4-1 and TRBJ1-5; D might be TRBD1 (6 bases). Trimming took off 0 bases at V and 6 bases at J, with 9 bases between the two ends. CDR3 length equals 14 residues. Germline assignment: CDR1 MGHRA and CDR2 YSYEKL. CDR3 region: CASSQDRGIQPQHF. The CDR3 nucleotides are TGCGCCAGCAGCCAAGATAGGGGGATTCAGCCCCAGCATTTT.

The V and J genes are TRBV7-9 and TRBJ2-7; TRBD1 matches at 9 bases. V lost 7 bases, J lost 2 bases, and 12 bases stayed unmatched. This CDR3 is built from 16 residues. Germline V gene lookup returns CDR1 SEHNR and CDR2 FQNEAQ (reference sequence). This CDR3 reads CASTTFRTGVPYEQYF. The CDR3, as DNA: TGTGCCAGCACCACCTTTAGGACAGGGGTTCCCTACGAGCAGTACTTC.

Many counts were recorded for this clonotype. The chain combines TRBV6-5 with TRBJ2-7; 7 bases match TRBD2. The CDR3 has 13 amino acids. CDR1 is MNHEY and CDR2 is SVGAGI in the germline V gene. V was pared by 0 bases and J by 7 bases, with 3 bases of the junction left unmatched. Written as DNA, the CDR3 is TGTGCCAGCAGTTACTCGCGGGGGAGAGAGCAGTACTTC. It translates to CASSYSRGREQYF.

This clonotype was observed a handful of times. This chain uses TRBV7-3 with TRBJ1-4; no clear D. CDR3 size: 16 residues. Per the germline V gene, CDR1 is SGHTA and CDR2 is FQGTGA. V was shortened by 1 base and J by 8 bases, with 17 bases between the two germline ends. The CDR3 region has the DNA TGTGCCAGCAGCTTAAACCCGTTCGCCCCGGGAGAAAAACTGTTTTTT. It codes for CASSLNPFAPGEKLFF.

Comments on this clonotype: The junction shows a germline mismatch at one end, possibly a read error. The V gene is TRBV6-1, the J gene TRBJ1-5; D is unresolved. The CDR3 runs to 16 residues. Germline lookup yields CDR1 MNHNS and CDR2 SASEGT. CDR3 sequence reads: CTSSETLDPSNQPQHF. The CDR3 DNA reads TGTACCAGCAGTGAAACTCTGGATCCTAGCAATCAGCCCCAGCATTTT.